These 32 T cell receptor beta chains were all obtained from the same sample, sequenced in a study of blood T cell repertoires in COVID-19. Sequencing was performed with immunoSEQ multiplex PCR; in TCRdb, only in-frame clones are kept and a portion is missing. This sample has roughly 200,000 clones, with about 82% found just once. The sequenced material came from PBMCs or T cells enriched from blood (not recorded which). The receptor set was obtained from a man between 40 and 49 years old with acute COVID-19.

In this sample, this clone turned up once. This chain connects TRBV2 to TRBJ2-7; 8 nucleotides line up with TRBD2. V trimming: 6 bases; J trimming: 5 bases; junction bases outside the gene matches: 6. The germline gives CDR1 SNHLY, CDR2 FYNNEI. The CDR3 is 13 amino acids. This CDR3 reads CASSFSGSDEQYF. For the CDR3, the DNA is TGTGCCAGCAGCTTCAGCGGGAGCGACGAGCAGTACTTC.

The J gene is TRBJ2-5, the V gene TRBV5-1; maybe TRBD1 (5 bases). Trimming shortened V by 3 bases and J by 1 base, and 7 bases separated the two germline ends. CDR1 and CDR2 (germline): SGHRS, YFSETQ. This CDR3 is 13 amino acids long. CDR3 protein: CASSSTVQETQYF. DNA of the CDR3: TGCGCCAGCAGCTCGACAGTCCAAGAGACCCAGTACTTC.

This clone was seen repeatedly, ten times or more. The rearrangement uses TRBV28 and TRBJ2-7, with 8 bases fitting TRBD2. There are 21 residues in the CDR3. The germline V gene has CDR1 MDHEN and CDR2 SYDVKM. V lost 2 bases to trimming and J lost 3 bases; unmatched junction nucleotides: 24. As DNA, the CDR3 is TGTGCCAGCAGTTTAAAGGGGCTTGGCGGGAGGACAACACCTAGGAACTACGAGCAGTACTTC. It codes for CASSLKGLGGRTTPRNYEQYF.

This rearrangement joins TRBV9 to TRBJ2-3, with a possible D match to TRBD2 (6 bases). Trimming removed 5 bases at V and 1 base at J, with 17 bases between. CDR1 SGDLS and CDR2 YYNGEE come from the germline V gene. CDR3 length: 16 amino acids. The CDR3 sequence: CASRDGIGGGTDTQYF. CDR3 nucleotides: TGTGCCAGCAGAGACGGGATCGGGGGAGGCACAGATACGCAGTATTTT.

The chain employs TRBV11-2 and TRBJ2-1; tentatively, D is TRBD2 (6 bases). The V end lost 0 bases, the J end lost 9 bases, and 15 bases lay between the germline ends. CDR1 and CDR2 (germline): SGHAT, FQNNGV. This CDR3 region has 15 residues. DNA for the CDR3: TGTGCCAGCAGCTTAGACTCGGGAGTATGGCCTGAGCAGTTCTTC. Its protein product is CASSLDSGVWPEQFF.

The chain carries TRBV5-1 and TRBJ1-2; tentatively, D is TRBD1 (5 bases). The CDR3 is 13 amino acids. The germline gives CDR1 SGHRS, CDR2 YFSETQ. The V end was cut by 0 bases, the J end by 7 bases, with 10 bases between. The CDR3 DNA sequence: TGCGCCAGCAGCTTGGAGCAGGGCCCTGGCTACACCTTC. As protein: CASSLEQGPGYTF.

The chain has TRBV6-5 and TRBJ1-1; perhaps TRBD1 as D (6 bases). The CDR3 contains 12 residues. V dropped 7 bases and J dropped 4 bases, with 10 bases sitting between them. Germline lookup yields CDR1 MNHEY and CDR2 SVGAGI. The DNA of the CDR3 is TGTGCCAGCAAAACAGGGTCCACTGAAGCTTTCTTT. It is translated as CASKTGSTEAFF.

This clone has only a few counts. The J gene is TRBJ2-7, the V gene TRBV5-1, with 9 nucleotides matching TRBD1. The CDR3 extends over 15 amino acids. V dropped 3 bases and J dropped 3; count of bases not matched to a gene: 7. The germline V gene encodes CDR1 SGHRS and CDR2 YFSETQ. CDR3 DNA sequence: TGCGCCAGCAGCTCCCTCCGGGACAGGGACTACGAGCAGTACTTC. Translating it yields CASSSLRDRDYEQYF.

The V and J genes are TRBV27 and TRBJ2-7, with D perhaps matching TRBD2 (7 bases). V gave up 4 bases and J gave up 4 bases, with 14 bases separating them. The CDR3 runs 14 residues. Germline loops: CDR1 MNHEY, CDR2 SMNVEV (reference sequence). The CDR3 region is CASSSSGEGYEQYF. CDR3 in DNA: TGTGCCAGCAGTTCCTCAGGGGAGGGGTACGAGCAGTACTTC.

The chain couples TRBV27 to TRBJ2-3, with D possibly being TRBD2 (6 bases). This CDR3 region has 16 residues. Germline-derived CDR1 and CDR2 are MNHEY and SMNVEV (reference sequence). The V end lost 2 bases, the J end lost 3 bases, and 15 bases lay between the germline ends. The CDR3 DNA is TGTGCCAGCAGTTTAGGGCTAGCGAGATTTACAGATACGCAGTATTTT. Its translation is CASSLGLARFTDTQYF.

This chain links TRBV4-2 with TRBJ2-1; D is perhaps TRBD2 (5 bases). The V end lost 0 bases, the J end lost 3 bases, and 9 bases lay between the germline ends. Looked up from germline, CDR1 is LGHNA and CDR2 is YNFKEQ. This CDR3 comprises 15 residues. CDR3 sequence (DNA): TGTGCCAGCAGCCAAGAAGCTAGCAACTACAATGAGCAGTTCTTC. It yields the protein CASSQEASNYNEQFF.

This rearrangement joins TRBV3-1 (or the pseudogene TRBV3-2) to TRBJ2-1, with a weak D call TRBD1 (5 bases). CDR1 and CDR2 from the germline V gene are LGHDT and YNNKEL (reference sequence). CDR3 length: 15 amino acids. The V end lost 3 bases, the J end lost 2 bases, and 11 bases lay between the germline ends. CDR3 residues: CASSQAPGPYNEQFF. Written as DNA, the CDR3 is TGTGCCAGCAGCCAGGCGCCAGGGCCCTACAATGAGCAGTTCTTC.

In DNA form, the CDR3 reads TGTGCCAGCAGTTTAGCCCGGAACTATGGCTACACCTTC. Translation: CASSLARNYGYTF. The rearrangement joins TRBV27 to TRBJ1-2; D remains unclear. The germline CDR1 and CDR2 sequences are MNHEY and SMNVEV (reference sequence). V dropped 2 bases and J dropped 2 bases, with 6 bases sitting between them. The CDR3 loop spans 13 amino acids.

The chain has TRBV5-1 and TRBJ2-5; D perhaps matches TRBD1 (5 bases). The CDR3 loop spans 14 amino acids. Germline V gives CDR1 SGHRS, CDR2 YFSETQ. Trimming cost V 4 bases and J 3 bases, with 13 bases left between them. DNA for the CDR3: TGCGCCAGCAGCCTTGGACACCCAAAAGAGACCCAGTACTTC. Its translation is CASSLGHPKETQYF. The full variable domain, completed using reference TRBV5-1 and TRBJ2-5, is KAGVTQTPRYLIKTRGQQVTLSCSPISGHRSVSWYQQTPGQGLQFLFEYFSETQRNKGNFPGRFSGRQFSNSRSEMNVSTLELGDSALYLCASSLGHPKETQYFGPGTRLLVL.

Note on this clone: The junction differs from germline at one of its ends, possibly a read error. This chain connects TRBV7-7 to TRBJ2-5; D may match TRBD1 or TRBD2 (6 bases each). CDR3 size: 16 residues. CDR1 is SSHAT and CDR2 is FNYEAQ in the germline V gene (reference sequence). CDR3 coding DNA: TGTGCTAGCAGCTTAGGGGGTATGCGGGATGGAGAGACCCAGTACTTC. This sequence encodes CASSLGGMRDGETQYF.

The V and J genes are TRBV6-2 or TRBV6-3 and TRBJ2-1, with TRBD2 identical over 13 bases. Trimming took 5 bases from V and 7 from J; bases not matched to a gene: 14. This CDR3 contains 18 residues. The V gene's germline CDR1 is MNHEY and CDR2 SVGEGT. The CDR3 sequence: CASSTLTSGRAWGNEQFF. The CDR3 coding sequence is TGTGCCAGCAGTACCCTCACTAGCGGGAGGGCCTGGGGGAATGAGCAGTTCTTC.

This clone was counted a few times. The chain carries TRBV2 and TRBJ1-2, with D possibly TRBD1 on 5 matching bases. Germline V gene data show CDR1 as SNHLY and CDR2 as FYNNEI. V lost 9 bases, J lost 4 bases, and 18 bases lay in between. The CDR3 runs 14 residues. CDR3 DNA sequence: TGTGCCAGGAGCATACGGGGGGTAGGCTATGGCTACACCTTC. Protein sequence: CARSIRGVGYGYTF.

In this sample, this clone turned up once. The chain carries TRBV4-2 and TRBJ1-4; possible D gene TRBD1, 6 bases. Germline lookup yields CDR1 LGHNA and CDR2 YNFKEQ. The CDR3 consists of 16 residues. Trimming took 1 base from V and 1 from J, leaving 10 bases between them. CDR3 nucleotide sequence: TGTGCCAGCAGCCAAGTTCTCAGGGGAACTAATGAAAAACTGTTTTTT. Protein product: CASSQVLRGTNEKLFF.

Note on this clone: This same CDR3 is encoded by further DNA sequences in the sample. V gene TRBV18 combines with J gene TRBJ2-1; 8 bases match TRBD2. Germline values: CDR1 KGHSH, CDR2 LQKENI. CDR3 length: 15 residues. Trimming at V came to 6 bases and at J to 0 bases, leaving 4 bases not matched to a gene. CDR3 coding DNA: TGTGCCAGCTCCCCCCTAGCGGGCTCCTACAATGAGCAGTTCTTC. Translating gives CASSPLAGSYNEQFF.

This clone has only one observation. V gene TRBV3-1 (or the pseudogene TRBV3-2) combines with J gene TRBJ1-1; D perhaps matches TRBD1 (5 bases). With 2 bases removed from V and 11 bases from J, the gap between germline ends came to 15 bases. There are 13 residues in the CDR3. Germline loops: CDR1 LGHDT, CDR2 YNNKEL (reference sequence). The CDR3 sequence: CASSQSPQGDAFF. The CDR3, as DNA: TGTGCCAGCAGCCAAAGCCCCCAGGGCGACGCTTTCTTT.

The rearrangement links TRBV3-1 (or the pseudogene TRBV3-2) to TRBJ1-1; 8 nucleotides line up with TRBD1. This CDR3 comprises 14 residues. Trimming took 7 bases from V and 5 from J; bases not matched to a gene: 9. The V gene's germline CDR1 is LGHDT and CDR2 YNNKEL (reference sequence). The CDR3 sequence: CASTPSDRVTEAFF. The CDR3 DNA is TGTGCCAGCACCCCGTCGGACAGGGTTACTGAAGCTTTCTTT.

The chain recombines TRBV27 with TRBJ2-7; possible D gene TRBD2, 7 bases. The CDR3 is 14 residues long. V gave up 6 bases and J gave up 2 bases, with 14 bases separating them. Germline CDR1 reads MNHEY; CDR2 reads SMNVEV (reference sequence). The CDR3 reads CASSLGGAAYEQYF. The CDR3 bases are TGTGCCAGCAGCCTAGGGGGGGCGGCCTACGAGCAGTACTTC.

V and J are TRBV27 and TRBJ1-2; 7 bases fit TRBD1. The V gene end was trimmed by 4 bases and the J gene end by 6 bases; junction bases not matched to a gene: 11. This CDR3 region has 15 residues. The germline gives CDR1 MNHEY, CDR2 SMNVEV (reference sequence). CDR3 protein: CASSYKSGQFDGYTF. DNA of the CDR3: TGTGCCAGCAGTTATAAGTCGGGACAGTTCGATGGCTACACCTTC.

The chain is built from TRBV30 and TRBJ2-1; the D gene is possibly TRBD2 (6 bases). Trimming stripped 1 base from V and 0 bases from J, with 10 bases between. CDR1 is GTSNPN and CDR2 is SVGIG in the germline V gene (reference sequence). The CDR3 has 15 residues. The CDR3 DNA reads TGTGCCTGGAGTGAGGGACTTAGCTCCTACAATGAGCAGTTCTTC. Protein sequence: CAWSEGLSSYNEQFF.

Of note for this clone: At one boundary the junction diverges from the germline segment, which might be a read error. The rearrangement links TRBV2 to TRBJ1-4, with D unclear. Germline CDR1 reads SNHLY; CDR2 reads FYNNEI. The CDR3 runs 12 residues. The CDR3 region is CASREGREKLFF. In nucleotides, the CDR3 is TGTGCCAGCAGGGAAGGGAGGGAAAAACTGTTTTTT.

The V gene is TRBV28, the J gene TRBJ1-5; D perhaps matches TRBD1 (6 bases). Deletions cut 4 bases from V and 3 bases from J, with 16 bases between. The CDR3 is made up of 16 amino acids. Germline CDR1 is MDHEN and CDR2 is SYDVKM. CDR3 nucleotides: TGTGCCAGCAGTTCCCTGATGGGACAACTCAATCAGCCCCAGCATTTT. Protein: CASSSLMGQLNQPQHF.

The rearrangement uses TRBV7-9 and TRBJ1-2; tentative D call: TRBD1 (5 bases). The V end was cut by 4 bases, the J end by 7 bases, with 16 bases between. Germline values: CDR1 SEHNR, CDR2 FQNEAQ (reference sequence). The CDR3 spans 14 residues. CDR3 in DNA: TGTGCCAGCAGCTACGAAGGGGTATCGAGTGGCTACACCTTC. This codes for CASSYEGVSSGYTF.

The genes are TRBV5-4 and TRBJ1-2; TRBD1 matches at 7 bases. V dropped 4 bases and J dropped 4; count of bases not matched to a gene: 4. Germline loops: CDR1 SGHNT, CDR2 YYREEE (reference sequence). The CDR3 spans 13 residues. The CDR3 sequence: CASSGDSFYGYTF. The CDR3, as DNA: TGTGCCAGCAGCGGGGACAGCTTCTATGGCTACACCTTC.

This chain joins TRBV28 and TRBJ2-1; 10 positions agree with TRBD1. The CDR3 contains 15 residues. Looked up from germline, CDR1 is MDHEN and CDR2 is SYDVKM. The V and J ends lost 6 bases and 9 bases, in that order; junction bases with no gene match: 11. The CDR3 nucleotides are TGTGCCAGCAGCCGGGGGGGACAGGGGAGCGGTGAGCAGTTCTTC. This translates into CASSRGGQGSGEQFF.

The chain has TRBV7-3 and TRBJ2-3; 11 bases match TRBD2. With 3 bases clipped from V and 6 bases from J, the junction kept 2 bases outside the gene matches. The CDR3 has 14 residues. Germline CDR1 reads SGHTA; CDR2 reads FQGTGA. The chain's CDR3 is CASSLTSGNDTQYF. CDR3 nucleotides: TGTGCCAGCAGCTTGACTAGCGGGAACGATACGCAGTATTTT.

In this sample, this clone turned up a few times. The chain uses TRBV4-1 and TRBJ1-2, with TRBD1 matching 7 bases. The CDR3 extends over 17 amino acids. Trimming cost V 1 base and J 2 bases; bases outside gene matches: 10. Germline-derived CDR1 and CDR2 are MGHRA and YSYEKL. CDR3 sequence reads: CASSQGFRGRSNYGYTF. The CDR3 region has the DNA TGCGCCAGCAGCCAAGGATTTAGGGGGCGGAGCAACTATGGCTACACCTTC.

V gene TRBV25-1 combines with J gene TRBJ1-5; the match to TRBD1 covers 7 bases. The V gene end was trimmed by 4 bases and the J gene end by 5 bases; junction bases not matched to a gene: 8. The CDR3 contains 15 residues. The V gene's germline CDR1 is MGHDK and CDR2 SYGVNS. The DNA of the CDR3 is TGTGCCAGCAGTGCACGACAGGGTACGGATCAGCCCCAGCATTTT. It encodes CASSARQGTDQPQHF.